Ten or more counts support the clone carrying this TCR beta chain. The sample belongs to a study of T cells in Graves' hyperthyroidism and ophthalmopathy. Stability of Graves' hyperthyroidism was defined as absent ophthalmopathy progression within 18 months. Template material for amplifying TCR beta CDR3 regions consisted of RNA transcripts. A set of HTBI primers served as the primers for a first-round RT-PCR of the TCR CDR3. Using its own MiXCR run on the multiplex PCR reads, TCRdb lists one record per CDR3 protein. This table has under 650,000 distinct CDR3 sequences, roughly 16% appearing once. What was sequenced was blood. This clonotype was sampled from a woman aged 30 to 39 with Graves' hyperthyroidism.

CDR3 region: CASSSYRKGENIQYF. CDR3 coding DNA: TGTGCCAGCAGCTCGTACCGTAAGGGCGAAAACATTCAGTACTTC. The chain uses TRBV5-6 and TRBJ2-4; D unresolved. The CDR3 runs 15 residues. CDR1 is SGHDT and CDR2 is YYEEEE in the germline V gene. Between the trimmed V and J ends, which lost 3 bases and 5 bases, there was a span of 15 bases.